This TCR beta chain was found in a study of neoadjuvant nivolumab and ipilimumab in lung cancer. Regarding this clone: Its antigen is not identified.

The data were produced by immunoSEQ multiplex PCR, yet TCRdb's version contains in-frame clones alone and is incomplete. The repertoire holds around 13,000 clones, roughly 75% seen once, with 25% in the top ten. General study findings and limits: Pathologic regression was not significantly tied to TCR clonality. TCR richness and clonality were higher in tumors than adjacent uninvolved lung. TCR receptors were sequenced in few samples.

J was trimmed by 6 bases and V by 0 bases; bases with no gene match: 5. The CDR3 length is 15 residues. Germline V gene sequence: CDR1 SGDLS, CDR2 YYNGEE. The rearrangement uses TRBV9 and TRBJ2-5; TRBD2 matches at 10 bases. The receptor comes from an adult with non-small cell lung cancer. The sample here was peripheral blood, taken after neoadjuvant nivolumab, alone or with ipilimumab, at or shortly before surgery. CDR3 loop: CASSVASGSVQTQYF. The DNA for the CDR3 is TGTGCCAGCAGCGTAGCTAGCGGGAGTGTACAGACCCAGTACTTC. Looking up the rest from reference TRBV9 and TRBJ2-5 gives the full variable domain: DSGVTQTPKHLITATGQRVTLRCSPRSGDLSVYWYQQSLDQGLQFLIQYYNGEERAKGNILERFSAQQFPDLHSELNLSSLELGDSALYFCASSVASGSVQTQYFGPGTRLLVL.